This paragraph reports one TCR beta chain. Its target is unknown. These data are taken from a study of T cell responses to AZD1222 COVID-19 vaccine. General study findings and limits: Donors, mostly white British, included more females; clonal diversity was possibly underestimated. The CD4 TCRs associated with vaccination extended across spike and predominated at 160-218 and 743-854.

The CDR3 has 15 amino acids. Germline-derived CDR1 and CDR2 are LNHNV and YYDKDF (reference sequence). V dropped 3 bases and J dropped 0 bases, with 8 bases sitting between them. Clones were sequenced by immunoSEQ multiplex PCR, and TCRdb holds only the in-frame ones, with some missing. The sample carries about 140,000 clones, more than 80% recorded once. The sequence derives from an adult in good health. The specimen comprised peripheral blood, sampled on day 0 of AZD1222 vaccination. The V call is TRBV15, the J call TRBJ1-4; the D is unclear. Written as DNA, the CDR3 is TGTGCCACCAGCAGGAAAGACACAACTAATGAAAAACTGTTTTTT. Translating it yields CATSRKDTTNEKLFF.